Listed here are 8 T cell receptor beta chains from one sample, sequenced in a study of blood T cells in healthy people across ages. Then a second PCR, running roughly 6 to 11 cycles, was carried out with a sample-barcoded 5' primer and a J-beta primer mix. One entry per CDR3 protein, called by TCRdb with MiXCR from the 5' RACE reads. The sample lists 630,000 or so distinct CDR3 sequences; about a third were seen once. Sequencing was performed on blood. The receptors derive from a woman older than 75 in good health.

The chain links TRBV15 to TRBJ1-1, with 11 positions matching TRBD1. Germline CDR1 and CDR2: LNHNV and YYDKDF (reference sequence). The CDR3 runs to 15 residues. The J segment lost 5 bases and the V segment lost 1 base, leaving 3 bases of the junction unmatched. CDR3 sequence: CATSRVGTGGTEAFF. CDR3 sequence (DNA): TGTGCCACCAGCAGAGTAGGGACAGGGGGTACTGAAGCTTTCTTT. Combining the CDR3 with reference TRBV15 and TRBJ1-1 gives the whole variable domain DAMVIQNPRYQVTQFGKPVTLSCSQTLNHNVMYWYQQKSSQAPKLLFHYYDKDFNNEADTPDNFQSRRPNTSFCFLDIRSPGLGDTAMYLCATSRVGTGGTEAFFGQGTRLTVV.

J is TRBJ2-2 and V is TRBV7-2, with D unclear. With 2 bases removed from V and 6 bases from J, the gap between germline ends came to 10 bases. The CDR3 is 14 amino acids. The germline V gene encodes CDR1 SGHTA and CDR2 FQGNSA. CDR3 in DNA: TGTGCCAGCAGCTTAAAAAGGGAATCCGGGGAGCTGTTTTTT. It encodes CASSLKRESGELFF.

This clonotype was observed a handful of times. This could be a read error, since a much larger clone is one nucleotide away. The chain couples TRBV29-1 to TRBJ2-5; TRBD1 is a possible D gene (6 bases). Germline CDR1 is SQVTM and CDR2 is ANQGSEA. CDR3 length equals 11 residues. Trimming stripped 4 bases from V and 12 bases from J, with 15 bases between. CDR3 sequence: CSVGGDRQEYF. In DNA form, the CDR3 reads TGCAGCGTTGGGGGAGACAGGCAGGAGTACTTC.

This clonotype was picked up many times. The V call is TRBV6-2 or TRBV6-3, the J call TRBJ2-1; D unclear. V dropped 0 bases and J dropped 10 bases, with 7 bases sitting between them. Germline values: CDR1 MNHEY, CDR2 SVGEGT. The CDR3 spans 12 residues. In DNA, the CDR3 is TGTGCCAGCAGTTACTCTCGGGTCGAGCAGTTCTTC. This codes for CASSYSRVEQFF.

The rearrangement links TRBV5-5 to TRBJ2-4; tentative D call: TRBD1 (6 bases). The J call is doubtful: the DNA matches TRBJ2-7 better. The V gene's germline CDR1 is SGHKS and CDR2 YYEKEE (reference sequence). There are 14 residues in the CDR3. The CDR3 loop is CASRLPGQNYEQYF. DNA for the CDR3: TGTGCCAGCAGGTTACCGGGACAAAATTACGAGCAGTACTTC.

Ten or more counts support this clonotype. The chain has TRBV29-1 and TRBJ1-5; D not resolved. From germline, CDR1 is SQVTM and CDR2 ANQGSEA. V lost 4 bases, J lost 2 bases, and 6 bases lay in between. This CDR3 is 12 amino acids long. In nucleotides, the CDR3 is TGCAGCGTTGCGGGAGGCAATCAGCCCCAGCATTTT. Translation: CSVAGGNQPQHF.

The chain joins TRBV15 to TRBJ2-1, with D tentatively TRBD2 (6 bases). In germline, CDR1 is LNHNV, CDR2 YYDKDF (reference sequence). This CDR3 is 13 amino acids long. V dropped 1 base and J dropped 10 bases, with 11 bases sitting between them. The chain's CDR3 is CATSRVYGSEQFF. The CDR3 region has the DNA TGTGCCACCAGCAGAGTGTACGGGAGCGAGCAGTTCTTC.

The sample holds a few counts of this clonotype. Possible read error: a much larger clone is one base away. The chain combines TRBV10-3 with TRBJ2-1; possibly TRBD2 for D (5 bases). The V and J ends lost 3 bases and 4 bases respectively, with 10 bases between them. The CDR3 length is 14 residues. Germline loops: CDR1 ENHRY, CDR2 SYGVKD. Written as DNA, the CDR3 is TGTGCCATCAGTGAACTAGTGGGGTACAATGAGCAGTTCTTC. This sequence encodes CAISELVGYNEQFF.